The source of this TCR beta chain is a study of response to subunit inactivated influenza vaccine. Study observations and caveats: Each seasonal influenza vaccination, the authors suggested, recruits few new T cells.

TCRdb redid the calling of the RT-PCR reads with MiXCR, one entry per CDR3 protein. Of 700,000 to 800,000 distinct CDR3 sequences listed, approximately 17% were seen once; the top ten hold roughly 11%. CDR3 size: 12 residues. Trimming took off 5 bases at V and 1 base at J, with 8 bases between the two ends. Per the germline V gene, CDR1 is SQVTM and CDR2 is ANQGSEA. The sample holds a few counts of this clonotype. The antigen is unknown. The origin of this receptor is a man over 45 who received an inactivated influenza vaccine. The gene calls are TRBV29-1 and TRBJ1-1, with D possibly TRBD1 on 5 matching bases. Sequenced here: PBMCs from blood, sampled more than 4 days after vaccination. CDR3 amino acids: CSVPQGNTEAFF. In DNA form, the CDR3 reads TGCAGCGTTCCCCAGGGGAACACTGAAGCTTTCTTT.